The clone carrying this T cell receptor (beta chain) has a count of ten or more. Germline V gene data show CDR1 as MDHEN and CDR2 as SYDVKM. CDR3 length: 14 amino acids. The J segment lost 7 bases and the V segment lost 2 bases, leaving 1 base of the junction unmatched. The data are from a study of regulatory T cells in long-lasting Graves disease. Study information: Under 3 months of antithyroid drugs had been taken by newly diagnosed Graves' patients.

Libraries of TCR beta came from iRepertoire HTBI primers plus Arm-PCR of CDR3 regions. TCRdb used MiXCR to reprocess the multiplex PCR reads, holding one entry per CDR3 protein. Of 400,000 to 500,000 distinct CDR3 sequences listed, less than 20% were seen once; the top ten hold approximately 22%. Sample time point: newly diagnosed GD, antithyroid drugs for less than 3 months. With RNA extracted from PBMCs as input, the TCR library was made. These data also featured in a second study, about T cells in Graves' hyperthyroidism and ophthalmopathy.

The chain combines TRBV28 with TRBJ2-2, with 10 bases lining up with TRBD2. Sequenced here: peripheral blood mononuclear cells (PBMCs), sampled at new diagnosis, from a patient treated with antithyroid drugs. This receptor was taken from a woman aged 18-29 years with Graves disease. The CDR3: CASSLGLAVGELFF. CDR3 DNA sequence: TGTGCCAGCAGTTTAGGACTAGCGGTCGGGGAGCTGTTTTTT.